This TCR beta chain emerged from a study of blood T cell repertoires in COVID-19. CDR3 length equals 14 residues. V lost 4 bases, J lost 3 bases, and 13 bases lay in between. Germline lookup yields CDR1 LGHDT and CDR2 YNNKEL (reference sequence). The table came from immunoSEQ multiplex PCR; TCRdb's copy has only in-frame clones and leaves some out. The sample carries about 170,000 clones, roughly 93% recorded once. Those enrolled in Seattle joined during active infection and were followed longitudinally afterward. This clone appeared once. This receptor was identified in a man between 18 and 35 years old with COVID-19, enrolled during active disease. Input material: peripheral blood. J is TRBJ2-7 and V is TRBV3-1 (or the pseudogene TRBV3-2); weak D call: TRBD2 (6 bases). CDR3 DNA: TGTGCCAGCAGCCCTCTTGCGGGGAACTACGAGCAGTACTTC. Translating it yields CASSPLAGNYEQYF.